The T cell receptor (beta chain) described here comes from a study of cytotoxic CD8 clonotypes in ibrutinib-treated CLL. Study-wide background: Responses: 24 partial, 2 complete; after median approximately six years, about 14 stayed remitted, roughly 12 progressed.

The protocol was immunoSEQ multiplex PCR, while the TCRdb copy is restricted to in-frame clones and leaves out a portion. The sample includes 160,000 or so clones, more than 65% of them seen just once. Worth noting for this clone: What it binds is not known.

General study findings and limits: Patients showed higher baseline clonality than age-matched healthy donors, and it tracked circulating CD8+ T-cell counts.

Trimming removed 3 bases at V and 3 bases at J, with 6 bases between. Germline lookup yields CDR1 KGHSH and CDR2 LQKENI. This CDR3 is built from 12 residues. The receptor comes from a human donor with chronic lymphocytic leukemia. V gene TRBV18 combines with J gene TRBJ2-7; D ambiguous. Source: PBMCs, taken after 12 months of ibrutinib treatment. The CDR3 is CASSPHFYEQYF. The DNA for the CDR3 is TGTGCCAGCTCACCTCACTTCTACGAGCAGTACTTC.